Presented here are 5 T cell receptor beta chains from one specimen sequenced in a study of T cell changes during pregnancy in multiple sclerosis. The table came from immunoSEQ multiplex PCR; TCRdb's copy has only in-frame clones and leaves some out. The sample has about 34,000 clones; about nine tenths are singletons. The material was CD8+ T cells from peripheral blood mononuclear cells, obtained in the second trimester of pregnancy. These receptor sequences come from a female donor with multiple sclerosis, enrolled in a pregnancy study.

The chain combines TRBV19 with TRBJ1-5; no clear D gene. Trimming stripped 10 bases from V and 0 bases from J, with 10 bases between. Per germline, CDR1 LNHDA and CDR2 SQIVND (reference sequence). The CDR3 is made up of 13 amino acids. CDR3 loop: CATSGYSNQPQHF. CDR3 bases: TGTGCCACATCAGGATATAGCAATCAGCCCCAGCATTTT.

The genes are TRBV27 and TRBJ2-7, with D perhaps matching TRBD2 (5 bases). CDR1 is MNHEY, CDR2 SMNVEV, per germline (reference sequence). The CDR3 loop spans 13 amino acids. Trimming removed 6 bases from V and 0 bases from J, with 9 bases in between. CDR3 sequence (DNA): TGTGCCAGCAGAACGGGGAGCTCCTACGAGCAGTACTTC. Residues: CASRTGSSYEQYF.

This clone was observed a single time. The genes are TRBV5-6 and TRBJ2-7; 7 bases are shared with TRBD1. V trimming: 4 bases; J trimming: 4 bases; junction bases outside the gene matches: 11. Per the germline V gene, CDR1 is SGHDT and CDR2 is YYEEEE. The CDR3 runs to 15 residues. In DNA, the CDR3 is TGTGCCAGCAGCCTACAACAGGGGACCCCTTACGAGCAGTACTTC. Translated: CASSLQQGTPYEQYF.

This clone appeared once. This chain uses TRBV12-5 with TRBJ1-1, with D tentatively TRBD1 (5 bases). The CDR3 spans 17 residues. Germline loops: CDR1 LGHNT, CDR2 FRNRAP. V was clipped by 2 bases and J by 0 bases, with 16 bases between them. Here the CDR3 reads CASGLSITGGLNTEAFF. The CDR3 DNA follows: TGTGCTAGTGGTTTGAGTATTACGGGGGGTTTGAACACTGAAGCTTTCTTT. Full variable domain (missing parts from reference TRBV12-5 and TRBJ1-1): DARVTQTPRHKVTEMGQEVTMRCQPILGHNTVFWYRQTMMQGLELLAYFRNRAPLDDSGMPKDRFSAEMPDATLATLKIQPSEPRDSAVYFCASGLSITGGLNTEAFFGQGTRLTVV.

This clone came up once. The chain joins TRBV4-1 to TRBJ2-1; 8 bases agree with TRBD2. Germline CDR1 reads MGHRA; CDR2 reads YSYEKL. The CDR3 loop spans 16 amino acids. J lost 6 bases, V lost 3 bases, and 10 bases had no gene match. CDR3 protein: CASSHPLSGSPNEQFF. The DNA for the CDR3 is TGCGCCAGCAGCCATCCCCTCAGCGGGAGCCCCAATGAGCAGTTCTTC.